A selection of T cell receptor beta chains follows, all from one sample in a study of cytomegalovirus exposure and HLA in healthy donors. Using immunoSEQ multiplex PCR, the repertoire was profiled, and TCRdb retains in-frame clones only, with some absent. The sample lists about 170,000 clones, approximately 80% occurring once. What was sequenced was PBMCs. These receptors all come from a woman younger than 35 in good health and CMV-seronegative. The CDR3 runs from the conserved cysteine through the conserved F or W. D genes are given only for firm matches. Size is stated for part of the rows, as once, few or many counts, or as a class when the clone is expanded.

size	V	J	D	CDR3	DNA
NA	TRBV19	TRBJ2-3	TRBD1	CASSSPGTGADTQYF	TGTGCCAGTAGTAGTCCCGGGACAGGGGCAGATACGCAGTATTTT
NA	TRBV7-9	TRBJ2-3	TRBD1	CATETGSTDTQYF	TGTGCCACGGAGACAGGGAGCACAGATACGCAGTATTTT
NA	TRBV11-2	TRBJ1-3	NA	CASSLGWSTGNTIYF	TGTGCCAGCAGCTTAGGGTGGAGTACTGGAAACACCATATATTTT
NA	TRBV19	TRBJ2-1	TRBD2	CASSISFITSGWAINNEQFF	TGTGCCAGTAGTATCTCATTTATTACTAGCGGGTGGGCGATAAACAATGAGCAGTTCTTC
NA	TRBV25-1	TRBJ2-1	NA	CASRGVIASDEQFF	TGTGCCAGCAGAGGGGTGATCGCTAGCGATGAGCAGTTCTTC
NA	TRBV13	TRBJ2-3	TRBD2	CASNGGSGRASDTQYF	TGTGCCAGCAACGGGGGTAGCGGGAGGGCCTCAGATACGCAGTATTTT
NA	TRBV7-9	TRBJ1-1	NA	CASRPRDRLGTEAFF	TGTGCCAGCAGACCCCGAGACAGGTTGGGCACTGAAGCTTTCTTT
NA	TRBV6-1	TRBJ2-7	TRBD2	CASRPSGTYEQYF	TGTGCCAGCCGACCTAGCGGGACCTACGAGCAGTACTTC
NA	TRBV14	TRBJ1-4	TRBD1	CASSRTGGSGEKLFF	TGTGCCAGCAGCCGGACAGGGGGCTCGGGAGAAAAACTGTTTTTT
NA	TRBV19	TRBJ2-7	NA	CASSDPLGQTYEQYF	TGTGCCAGTAGTGACCCGTTGGGCCAAACCTACGAGCAGTACTTC
NA	TRBV7-6	TRBJ2-1	NA	CASSLGLGLFQFF	TGTGCCAGCAGCTTAGGGCTAGGACTTTTTCAGTTCTTC
NA	TRBV19	TRBJ1-2	TRBD1	CASSPDGTVDGYTF	TGTGCCAGTAGCCCCGACGGGACAGTGGATGGCTACACCTTC
NA	TRBV5-6	TRBJ2-7	TRBD1	CASSLLQGSSEQYF	TGTGCCAGCAGCTTATTACAGGGGAGTAGCGAGCAGTACTTC
once	TRBV27	TRBJ1-1	NA	CASRPRQPGTEAFF	TGTGCCAGCAGGCCCCGGCAGCCGGGAACTGAAGCTTTCTTT
NA	TRBV28	TRBJ2-5	NA	CASSFTSVKTQYF	TGTGCCAGCAGTTTCACAAGTGTAAAGACCCAGTACTTC
NA	TRBV28	TRBJ2-1	NA	CASSLSFEVVQFF	TGTGCCAGCAGTTTGTCCTTCGAGGTAGTACAGTTCTTC
once	TRBV18	TRBJ2-7	NA	CASSPRSYEQYF	TGTGCCAGCTCACCCCGGAGCTACGAGCAGTACTTC
few	TRBV10-3	TRBJ2-5	TRBD1	CAMRSDRDETQYF	TGTGCCATGCGATCCGACAGGGACGAGACCCAGTACTTC
NA	TRBV2	TRBJ2-7	NA	CASSEKVRGGYEQYF	TGTGCCAGCAGTGAAAAGGTACGGGGTGGCTACGAGCAGTACTTC
NA	TRBV28	TRBJ1-1	NA	CASSIQGRDTEAFF	TGTGCCAGCAGTATACAGGGAAGGGACACTGAAGCTTTCTTT
NA	TRBV18	TRBJ1-6	NA	CASSSSGVNNSPLHF	TGTGCCAGCTCATCCTCAGGGGTGAATAATTCACCCCTCCACTTT
NA	TRBV5-1	TRBJ1-5	NA	CASSLSAGSGQPQHF	TGCGCCAGCAGCCTTTCTGCAGGGTCTGGGCAGCCCCAGCATTTT
NA	TRBV10-3	TRBJ2-7	TRBD1	CAISEYLWSQGAYEQYF	TGTGCCATCAGTGAGTATTTATGGAGTCAGGGGGCCTACGAGCAGTACTTC
NA	TRBV28	TRBJ2-3	TRBD2	CASSGGLAGGTDTQYF	TGTGCCAGCAGTGGGGGACTAGCGGGAGGGACAGATACGCAGTATTTT
NA	TRBV9	TRBJ2-5	TRBD2	CASSVGVAGYQETQYF	TGTGCCAGCAGCGTAGGTGTAGCGGGGTACCAAGAGACCCAGTACTTC
NA	TRBV2	TRBJ2-5	NA	CASSVRLQETQYF	TGTGCCAGCAGTGTCAGGCTTCAAGAGACCCAGTACTTC
NA	TRBV12-5	TRBJ2-7	NA	CASGLDFWSSYEQYF	TGTGCTAGTGGTTTGGACTTTTGGAGCTCCTACGAGCAGTACTTC
NA	TRBV2	TRBJ1-1	TRBD1	CASRVSQGGGTEAFF	TGTGCCAGCAGAGTTAGTCAGGGGGGCGGCACTGAAGCTTTCTTT
once	TRBV5-1	TRBJ2-3	TRBD2	CASSPAGANTDTQYF	TGCGCCAGCAGCCCAGCGGGAGCCAACACAGATACGCAGTATTTT
NA	TRBV5-6	TRBJ1-5	NA	CASSFRGFGDQPQHF	TGTGCCAGCAGCTTTCGCGGGTTTGGCGATCAGCCCCAGCATTTT
NA	TRBV2	TRBJ2-7	TRBD2	CASSESGSGVEQYF	TGTGCCAGCAGTGAAAGCGGGAGTGGGGTCGAGCAGTACTTC
few	TRBV12-5	TRBJ2-3	NA	CASGLSVADTQYF	TGTGCTAGTGGTTTGAGCGTGGCAGATACGCAGTATTTT
NA	TRBV11-3	TRBJ2-5	NA	CASSPGSVQETQYF	TGTGCCAGCAGCCCGGGGAGCGTCCAAGAGACCCAGTACTTC
NA	TRBV7-2	TRBJ2-3	TRBD2	CASSPGLASDTQYF	TGTGCCAGCAGCCCCGGACTAGCGTCAGATACGCAGTATTTT
NA	TRBV11-2	TRBJ1-1	NA	CASSWGVSIEAFF	TGTGCCAGCAGCTGGGGAGTCAGTATTGAAGCTTTCTTT